This TCR beta chain was sequenced for a study of technical replicates of blood from several donors. This clone was seen just once. The table came from immunoSEQ multiplex PCR; TCRdb's copy has only in-frame clones and leaves some out. The data contain about 66,000 clones, roughly 90% of them seen just once; the ten biggest clones take up roughly 5%. Germline CDR1 and CDR2: GTSNPN and SVGIG (reference sequence). The CDR3 runs to 13 residues. Trimming took 1 base from V and 7 from J, leaving 10 bases between them. This sequence originates from a human donor in good health. Some clones in this sample may be carry-over from other donors' samples. The sample was PBMCs. The chain links TRBV30 to TRBJ1-4, with a weak D call TRBD1 (6 bases). This CDR3 reads CAWSDRVGEKLFF. Written as DNA, the CDR3 is TGTGCCTGGAGTGACAGGGTGGGTGAAAAACTGTTTTTT.